This TCR beta chain came from a study of tumor-infiltrating lymphocytes in oesophageal squamous cell carcinoma. Germline V gene lookup returns CDR1 MDHEN and CDR2 SYDVKM. The CDR3 length is 15 residues. J gave up 8 bases and V 10 bases, and 18 bases lay outside the gene matches. TCRdb called the PCR reads again in MiXCR, with one record for every CDR3 protein. This sample has roughly 14,000 distinct CDR3 sequences, with 46% found just once. There are many counts of this clonotype. The sequence came from a male donor with esophageal squamous cell carcinoma. The gene calls are TRBV28 and TRBJ1-2; 8 positions agree with TRBD1. Sequencing was done on a sample of blood. CDR3 coding DNA: TGTGCCACCAGAGGACCACTCGGACAGGGCTGGGGCTACACCTTC. Amino acid sequence: CATRGPLGQGWGYTF.